The 28 T cell receptor beta chains in this list originate from one sample, sequenced in a study of Tregs in tolerant kidney transplant recipients. Measured with immunoSEQ multiplex PCR; TCRdb has only the in-frame clones, and not every one. Here the sample spans about 44,000 clones, roughly 95% being singletons. The antigens of these receptors remain unknown. Sample: Tregs from blood cultured with allogeneic cells. The receptors originated from a human donor in good health.

V usage is TRBV5-1 and J usage is TRBJ1-4, with 7 bases that match TRBD1. There are 16 residues in the CDR3. With V trimmed by 1 base and J by 4 bases, 7 bases remained unmatched. The germline CDR1 and CDR2 sequences are SGHRS and YFSETQ. CDR3 sequence: CASSLQGGEINEKLFF. The CDR3 nucleotides read TGCGCCAGCAGCTTGCAAGGGGGCGAGATTAATGAAAAACTGTTTTTT.

This chain links TRBV15 with TRBJ2-4; no clear D. Germline V lookup: CDR1 LNHNV, CDR2 YYDKDF (reference sequence). The CDR3 covers 16 residues. Trimming stripped 1 base from V and 0 bases from J, with 10 bases between. This CDR3 is CATSRVSQLAKNIQYF. In DNA form, the CDR3 reads TGTGCCACCAGCAGAGTATCTCAGCTAGCCAAAAACATTCAGTACTTC. The whole variable domain, filled in from reference TRBV15 and TRBJ2-4, reads DAMVIQNPRYQVTQFGKPVTLSCSQTLNHNVMYWYQQKSSQAPKLLFHYYDKDFNNEADTPDNFQSRRPNTSFCFLDIRSPGLGDTAMYLCATSRVSQLAKNIQYFGAGTRLSVL.

The chain has TRBV27 and TRBJ2-2; D is unclear. The CDR3 totals 14 residues. Trimming took off 5 bases at V and 8 bases at J, with 15 bases between the two ends. Germline V CDR1 and CDR2: MNHEY, SMNVEV (reference sequence). CDR3 sequence reads: CASSHKSTGGELFF. The CDR3, as DNA: TGTGCCAGCAGTCACAAAAGTACGGGTGGGGAGCTGTTTTTT.

The chain recombines TRBV18 with TRBJ2-7; 7 nucleotides match TRBD2. The CDR3 totals 15 residues. The V and J ends lost 2 bases and 3 bases, in that order; junction bases with no gene match: 7. Looked up from germline, CDR1 is KGHSH and CDR2 is LQKENI. CDR3 sequence (DNA): TGTGCCAGCTCACCAGGGGGGGGTCGGGGCTACGAGCAGTACTTC. Translated, it gives CASSPGGGRGYEQYF.

This sequence joins TRBV14 and TRBJ1-6, with 7 bases fitting TRBD1. CDR1 is SGHDN and CDR2 is FVKESK in the germline V gene. V trimming: 10 bases; J trimming: 8 bases; junction bases outside the gene matches: 8. This CDR3 comprises 13 residues. The CDR3 loop is CATRQGSYSPLHF. CDR3 in DNA: TGTGCCACCAGACAGGGATCTTATTCACCCCTCCACTTT.

The chain couples TRBV2 to TRBJ2-3, with 8 bases matching TRBD1. Germline CDR1 and CDR2: SNHLY and FYNNEI. V lost 6 bases and J lost 2; bases outside the gene matches: 7. This CDR3 is 15 amino acids long. This CDR3 reads CASRTDRVLTDTQYF. Here the CDR3 DNA reads TGTGCCAGCAGGACGGACAGGGTTCTCACAGATACGCAGTATTTT.

V and J are TRBV18 and TRBJ1-4, with unresolved D. CDR1 is KGHSH and CDR2 is LQKENI in the germline V gene. Trimming pared 6 bases from V and 8 bases from J, leaving 13 bases between. The CDR3 has 13 residues. In DNA, the CDR3 is TGTGCCAGCTCGGCAAGGGTTCGGGAAAAACTGTTTTTT. Translating it yields CASSARVREKLFF.

A few counts support this clone. No DNA is shown, since the ends of the CDR3 on it are uncertain; the CDR3 is the one TCRdb lists. The V call is TRBV18, the J call TRBJ2-2. In germline, CDR1 is KGHSH, CDR2 LQKENI. The CDR3 spans 12 residues, counting both ends. The CDR3 reads CASSFGAGELFF.

The chain joins TRBV14 to TRBJ1-4; maybe TRBD1 (5 bases). The CDR3 is 16 residues long. The germline V and J ends were trimmed by 1 base and 8 bases, with 17 bases remaining between them. Germline CDR1 is SGHDN and CDR2 is FVKESK. The CDR3 DNA reads as TGTGCCAGCAGCCAAGGAGTGGTGTCAGGGCGGGAAAAACTGTTTTTT. It codes for CASSQGVVSGREKLFF.

V gene TRBV5-6 combines with J gene TRBJ2-7; D is unresolved. The germline CDR1 and CDR2 sequences are SGHDT and YYEEEE. The CDR3 spans 14 residues. V was pared by 0 bases and J by 7 bases, with 14 bases between. The CDR3 is CASSLGQFLREQYF. The CDR3 coding sequence is TGTGCCAGCAGCTTGGGGCAGTTCCTCCGGGAGCAGTACTTC. The whole variable domain, remainder taken from reference TRBV5-6 and TRBJ2-7, is DAGVTQSPTHLIKTRGQQVTLRCSPKSGHDTVSWYQQALGQGPQFIFQYYEEEERQRGNFPDRFSGHQFPNYSSELNVNALLLGDSALYLCASSLGQFLREQYFGPGTRLTVT.

V is TRBV7-9 and J is TRBJ1-2, with D unclear. This CDR3 spans 12 amino acids. The germline gives CDR1 SEHNR, CDR2 FQNEAQ (reference sequence). The V and J ends lost 1 base and 5 bases respectively, with 5 bases between them. The CDR3 reads CASSLVGYGYTF. The CDR3 region has the DNA TGTGCCAGCAGCTTAGTAGGTTATGGCTACACCTTC.

The chain joins TRBV18 to TRBJ2-3; the D is unclear. The ends were cut back, 3 bases at V and 1 base at J, with 11 bases in the middle. Germline V gene lookup returns CDR1 KGHSH and CDR2 LQKENI. The CDR3 runs to 15 residues. CDR3 loop: CASSPSLPGTDTQYF. The CDR3 DNA reads as TGTGCCAGCTCACCGAGTCTCCCAGGCACAGATACGCAGTATTTT.

This rearrangement joins TRBV7-3 to TRBJ1-3; D not certain. V lost 5 bases to trimming and J lost 0 bases, with 11 bases between them. The germline CDR1 and CDR2 sequences are SGHTA and FQGTGA. This CDR3 is 15 amino acids long. CDR3 sequence (DNA): TGTGCCAGCAGCCCCTCCGGTGTCTCTGGAAACACCATATATTTT. Translated: CASSPSGVSGNTIYF. Based on the CDR3 plus reference TRBV7-3 and TRBJ1-3, the full variable domain is GAGVSQTPSNKVTEKGKYVELRCDPISGHTALYWYRQSLGQGPEFLIYFQGTGAADDSGLPNDRFFAVRPEGSVSTLKIQRTERGDSAVYLCASSPSGVSGNTIYFGEGSWLTVV.

V is TRBV6-5 and J is TRBJ1-2; a weak D match, TRBD1 (5 bases). The CDR3 contains 12 residues. Germline V lookup: CDR1 MNHEY, CDR2 SVGAGI. V lost 6 bases to trimming and J lost 2 bases, with 7 bases between them. Written as DNA, the CDR3 is TGTGCCAGCAGCAGGGCGAACTATGGCTACACCTTC. Its protein product is CASSRANYGYTF.

This chain connects TRBV6-1 to TRBJ1-5; D unresolved. The germline V gene has CDR1 MNHNS and CDR2 SASEGT. The CDR3 runs 11 residues. Trimming took 1 base from V and 11 from J, leaving 6 bases between them. As DNA, the CDR3 is TGTGCCAGCAGTGAAGTAGATTCCCAGCATTTT. Protein: CASSEVDSQHF.

The V and J genes are TRBV6-6 and TRBJ1-3; 8 positions match TRBD1. The CDR3 is made up of 16 amino acids. V shed 2 bases and J 0 bases; nucleotides not matched to a gene: 3. CDR1 and CDR2 (germline): MNHNY, SVGAGI (reference sequence). The DNA for the CDR3 is TGTGCCAGCAGTTACCAGGGGGCGAACTCTGGAAACACCATATATTTT. Its protein is CASSYQGANSGNTIYF.

The chain employs TRBV4-1 and TRBJ1-1; D remains ambiguous. The germline CDR1 and CDR2 sequences are MGHRA and YSYEKL. The CDR3 spans 16 residues. The V end lost 4 bases, the J end lost 2 bases, and 17 bases lay between the germline ends. For the CDR3, the DNA is TGCGCCAGCAGCCCCTCGGGGAGTTACGGAAACACTGAAGCTTTCTTT. This sequence encodes CASSPSGSYGNTEAFF.

This chain uses TRBV5-1 with TRBJ1-1, with TRBD1 matching over 7 bases. The germline CDR1 and CDR2 sequences are SGHRS and YFSETQ. The J segment lost 5 bases and the V segment lost 5 bases, leaving 6 bases of the junction unmatched. The CDR3 covers 13 residues. DNA of the CDR3: TGCGCCAGCAGGATCGGGACAGAGACTGAAGCTTTCTTT. Its protein is CASRIGTETEAFF.

The chain joins TRBV6-6 to TRBJ1-1; TRBD1 matches 8 bases. V was clipped by 5 bases and J by 4 bases; unmatched bases: 6. This CDR3 spans 14 amino acids. Germline V gene sequence: CDR1 MNHNY, CDR2 SVGAGI (reference sequence). The CDR3, as DNA: TGTGCCAGCAGTCCGACAGGGGCCGGCACTGAAGCTTTCTTT. Protein: CASSPTGAGTEAFF.

The chain is built from TRBV5-1 and TRBJ1-2; 12 bases line up with TRBD1. The germline V gene has CDR1 SGHRS and CDR2 YFSETQ. The junction had 5 bases not matched to a gene; V was cut back by 2 bases and J by 3 bases. CDR3 length equals 16 residues. The CDR3: CASSFGGTGGDYGYTF. CDR3 in DNA: TGCGCCAGCAGCTTTGGTGGGACAGGGGGCGACTATGGCTACACCTTC.

This chain connects TRBV4-1 to TRBJ1-1; TRBD1 matches 8 bases. J lost 1 base, V lost 3 bases, and 7 bases had no gene match. Germline lookup yields CDR1 MGHRA and CDR2 YSYEKL. The CDR3 has 16 amino acids. In nucleotides, the CDR3 is TGCGCCAGCAGCCACCTATCCGGACAGGGGAACACTGAAGCTTTCTTT. Protein product: CASSHLSGQGNTEAFF.

CDR3 DNA: TGTGCCAGCAGCTCGGGACCTTCCTACGAGCAGTACTTC. It codes for CASSSGPSYEQYF. The rearrangement links TRBV11-2 to TRBJ2-7; D could derive from TRBD1 or TRBD2 (5 bases each). The V gene lost 4 bases and the J gene lost 1 base, with 8 bases spanning the gap. CDR3 length equals 13 residues. Germline V gene sequence: CDR1 SGHAT, CDR2 FQNNGV.

The rearrangement uses TRBV2 and TRBJ2-7, with D perhaps matching TRBD1 (6 bases). This CDR3 has 12 amino acids. CDR1 is SNHLY and CDR2 is FYNNEI in the germline V gene. V was pared by 6 bases and J by 4 bases, with 10 bases between. The CDR3 protein is CASRDRIYEQYF. The DNA of the CDR3 is TGTGCCAGCAGAGACAGGATTTACGAGCAGTACTTC.

The gene calls are TRBV10-2 and TRBJ2-7, with no clear D. Deletions cut 2 bases from V and 8 bases from J, with 16 bases between. In germline, CDR1 is WSHSY, CDR2 SAAADI. This CDR3 has 14 residues. The CDR3 region has the DNA TGCGCCAGCAGTGAGAAGGGCCTAGGACGGCAGCAGTACTTC. The encoded protein is CASSEKGLGRQQYF.

The chain recombines TRBV4-1 with TRBJ1-4; D not resolved. The CDR3 has 13 amino acids. With 4 bases removed from V and 8 bases from J, the gap between germline ends came to 11 bases. Looked up from germline, CDR1 is MGHRA and CDR2 is YSYEKL. The DNA for the CDR3 is TGCGCCAGCAGCCCAGCTATGGTGGAAAAACTGTTTTTT. It codes for CASSPAMVEKLFF.

The chain couples TRBV9 to TRBJ2-3; D is ambiguous. The CDR3 is made up of 13 amino acids. Trimming cost V 7 bases and J 4 bases, with 13 bases left between them. Germline V lookup: CDR1 SGDLS, CDR2 YYNGEE. In nucleotides, the CDR3 is TGTGCCAGCGGCTTGAACTCCCCAGATACGCAGTATTTT. It is translated as CASGLNSPDTQYF.

The chain links TRBV5-4 to TRBJ2-2; D gene unclear. Germline loops: CDR1 SGHNT, CDR2 YYREEE (reference sequence). The V gene lost 1 base and the J gene lost 2 bases, with 6 bases spanning the gap. CDR3 length: 14 amino acids. For the CDR3, the DNA is TGTGCCAGCAGCTTGCACTTAAACACCGGGGAGCTGTTTTTT. Amino acid sequence: CASSLHLNTGELFF.

This chain connects TRBV19 to TRBJ2-1; 10 bases agree with TRBD1. With 6 bases clipped from V and 8 bases from J, the junction kept 13 bases outside the gene matches. Germline CDR1 reads LNHDA; CDR2 reads SQIVND (reference sequence). The CDR3 is 16 amino acids. DNA for the CDR3: TGTGCCAGTAGGGGGAGCGGGACAGGGGAGTGGGATGAGCAGTTCTTC. This gives the protein CASRGSGTGEWDEQFF.